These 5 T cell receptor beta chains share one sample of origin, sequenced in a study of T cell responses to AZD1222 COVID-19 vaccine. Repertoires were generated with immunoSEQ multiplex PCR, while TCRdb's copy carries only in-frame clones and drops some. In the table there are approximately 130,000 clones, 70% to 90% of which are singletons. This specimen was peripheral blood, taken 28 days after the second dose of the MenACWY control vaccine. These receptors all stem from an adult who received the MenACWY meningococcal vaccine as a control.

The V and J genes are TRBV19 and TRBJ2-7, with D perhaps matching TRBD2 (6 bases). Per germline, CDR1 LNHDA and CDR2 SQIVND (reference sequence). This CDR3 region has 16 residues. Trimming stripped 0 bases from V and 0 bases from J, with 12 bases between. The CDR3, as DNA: TGTGCCAGTAGTATAGAGGTAGCGGTAAGCTCCTACGAGCAGTACTTC. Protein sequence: CASSIEVAVSSYEQYF.

The CDR3 reads CASSKRRAEIAKNIQYF. The CDR3 nucleotides read TGTGCCAGCAGCAAAAGGAGGGCGGAAATAGCCAAAAACATTCAGTACTTC. V and J are TRBV21-1 and TRBJ2-4; the table's D call TRBD2 went unverified against the DNA. TRBV21-1 is termed a pseudogene. The CDR3 sequence is 17 residues long.

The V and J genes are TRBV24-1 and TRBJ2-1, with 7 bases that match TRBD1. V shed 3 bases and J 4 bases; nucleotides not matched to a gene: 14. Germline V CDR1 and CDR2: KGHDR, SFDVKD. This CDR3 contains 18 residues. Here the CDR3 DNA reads TGTGCCACCAGTGATGCTGACAGGGCAAGGGTCATATACAATGAGCAGTTCTTC. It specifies CATSDADRARVIYNEQFF.

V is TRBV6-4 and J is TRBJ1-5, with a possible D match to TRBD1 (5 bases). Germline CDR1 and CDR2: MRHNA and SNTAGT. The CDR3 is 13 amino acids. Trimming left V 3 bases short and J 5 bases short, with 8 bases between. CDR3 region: CASSEARDQPQHF. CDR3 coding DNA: TGTGCCAGCAGTGAAGCCAGGGATCAGCCCCAGCATTTT.

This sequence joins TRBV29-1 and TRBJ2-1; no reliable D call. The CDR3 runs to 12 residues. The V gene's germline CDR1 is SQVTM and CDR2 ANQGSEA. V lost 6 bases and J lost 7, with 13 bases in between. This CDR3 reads CSVGMGLNEQFF. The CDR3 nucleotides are TGCAGCGTCGGTATGGGGTTGAATGAGCAGTTCTTC.